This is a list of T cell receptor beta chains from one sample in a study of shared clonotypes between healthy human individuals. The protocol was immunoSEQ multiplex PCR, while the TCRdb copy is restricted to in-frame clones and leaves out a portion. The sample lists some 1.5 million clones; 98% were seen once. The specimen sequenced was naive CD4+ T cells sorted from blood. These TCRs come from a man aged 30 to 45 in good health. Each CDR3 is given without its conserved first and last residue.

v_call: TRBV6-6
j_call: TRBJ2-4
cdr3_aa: ASYGQEAKNIQY

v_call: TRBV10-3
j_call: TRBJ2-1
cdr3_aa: AISLNNEQF

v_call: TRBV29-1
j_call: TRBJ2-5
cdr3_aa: SGREETQY

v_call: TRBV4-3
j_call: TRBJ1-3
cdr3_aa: ASSQERVLGNTIY

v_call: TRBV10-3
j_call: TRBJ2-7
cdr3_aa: AIRRQGGEQY

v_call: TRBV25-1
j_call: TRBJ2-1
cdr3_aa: ASRLAGEGGESF

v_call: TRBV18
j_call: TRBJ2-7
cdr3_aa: ASSPQGLNYHYEQY

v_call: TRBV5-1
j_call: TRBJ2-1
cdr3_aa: ASSTLAGESGEQF

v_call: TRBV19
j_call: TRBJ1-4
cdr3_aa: ASSTSGLGSGGLTNEKLF

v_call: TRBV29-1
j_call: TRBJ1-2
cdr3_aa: SESGGYT

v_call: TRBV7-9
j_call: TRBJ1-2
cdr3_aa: ASSLDPGSYGYT

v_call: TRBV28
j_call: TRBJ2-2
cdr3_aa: ATSGTSNTGELF